This TCR beta chain was profiled in a study of T cell repertoires and HLA-DP antigens. Study details: Two male donors and one female donor spanned ages 18-to-29 through 60-to-69.

As to this clone: Its antigen is unidentified.

CDR1 is SEHNR, CDR2 FQNEAQ, per germline (reference sequence). The CDR3 covers 12 residues. V was cut by 5 bases and J by 7 bases, with 9 bases left in between. The protocol was immunoSEQ multiplex PCR, while the TCRdb copy is restricted to in-frame clones and leaves out a portion. The sample records over 60,000 clones, around four fifths being singletons. Sequenced material: CD4+ T cells from PBMCs. V and J are TRBV7-9 and TRBJ1-5; weak D call: TRBD1 (6 bases). The origin of this receptor is a man aged 55 to 70 in good health and CMV-seronegative. The CDR3 here is CASSRTDQPQHF. The DNA for the CDR3 is TGTGCCAGCAGCCGGACAGACCAGCCCCAGCATTTT.